This T cell receptor beta chain emerged from a study of OX40 agonist ivuxolimab in advanced cancers. About the research overall: Those treated in dose escalation had hepatocellular carcinoma, melanoma, renal cell cancer or head and neck cancer. It was permissible to have had prior anti-PD-1, anti-PD-L1 or anti-CTLA-4 therapy, and 40% had some. Aged about 23 to 80 with a mean of about 60 years, they were about 83% male. General study points: Fewer expanded clones were found on average in CD4+ than in CD8+ T cells.

The assay was immunoSEQ multiplex PCR, and TCRdb's table has in-frame clones only and misses some. The sample lists about 100,000 clones, around 93% seen once, with roughly 1.2% in the top ten. Germline V gene data show CDR1 as LNHDA and CDR2 as SQIVND (reference sequence). V lost 0 bases and J lost 3; bases outside the gene matches: 9. The CDR3 loop spans 18 amino acids. With regard to this clone: As yet, its antigen is unknown.

The clonotype originates from an adult with an advanced solid tumor such as melanoma, head and neck, liver or kidney cancer. Material: CD4+ or CD8+ T cells sorted from blood, obtained in a trial of the OX40 agonist ivuxolimab. This chain links TRBV19 with TRBJ2-2; TRBD2 matches 8 bases. The CDR3 loop is CASSIDYARLAYTGELFF. CDR3 DNA: TGTGCCAGTAGTATAGATTACGCCCGACTAGCGTACACCGGGGAGCTGTTTTTT.